Below are 3 T cell receptor beta chains sequenced from a single sample in a study of blood T cell repertoires in COVID-19. Clones were read by immunoSEQ multiplex PCR, and TCRdb kept only the in-frame ones, dropping some. The sample lists around 190,000 clones, around 83% seen once, with more than 1.5% in the top ten. Sequencing was done on a sample of peripheral blood. These receptors originate from a human donor in a cohort sampled during active COVID-19.

This clone was detected once. The chain employs TRBV19 and TRBJ1-5; TRBD1 is a possible D gene (5 bases). Looked up from germline, CDR1 is LNHDA and CDR2 is SQIVND (reference sequence). V shed 4 bases and J shed 5 bases, with 12 bases lying between them. The CDR3 has 14 residues. The CDR3 bases are TGTGCCAGTAGTACCGAACAGGAATATCAGCCCCAGCATTTT. It yields the protein CASSTEQEYQPQHF. The complete variable domain, with remaining parts taken from reference TRBV19 and TRBJ1-5, reads DGGITQSPKYLFRKEGQNVTLSCEQNLNHDAMYWYRQDPGQGLRLIYYSQIVNDFQKGDIAEGYSVSREKKESFPLTVTSAQKNPTAFYLCASSTEQEYQPQHFGDGTRLSIL.

This chain's CDR3 is CASSPVAGLSTDTQYF. CDR3 sequence (DNA): TGTGCCAGCAGCCCTGTAGCGGGGTTGAGCACAGATACGCAGTATTTT. The V and J genes are TRBV3-1 (or the pseudogene TRBV3-2) and TRBJ2-3; 8 bases agree with TRBD2. The trim removed 4 bases at V and 0 bases at J, leaving 6 bases unmatched. The CDR3 contains 16 residues. Germline V gives CDR1 LGHDT, CDR2 YNNKEL (reference sequence).

CDR3 protein: CASSSGLAGGKREQYF. The DNA for the CDR3 is TGTGCCAGCAGCTCGGGACTAGCGGGAGGAAAACGCGAGCAGTACTTC. The chain joins TRBV9 to TRBJ2-7; 15 nucleotides align to TRBD2. The J segment lost 6 bases and the V segment lost 4 bases, leaving 8 bases of the junction unmatched. Germline CDR1 reads SGDLS; CDR2 reads YYNGEE. The CDR3 has 16 amino acids.